This T cell receptor (beta chain) was documented in a study of cytomegalovirus exposure and HLA in healthy donors. The primer mix had 60 Vbeta and 13 Jbeta primers. Libraries were prepared by immunoSEQ multiplex PCR; TCRdb keeps only in-frame clonotypes and omits some of them. Among 55,000 to 65,000 clones listed, more than 80% were seen once. Notes on this clone: No antigen is known for it.

Study-level points and caveats: In vitro data verified a few CMV-associated chains as specific for CMV antigens.

The clonotype was recovered from a man in his thirties or forties in good health and CMV-seropositive. Sequencing was performed on PBMCs.

CDR3: CASSVGGDYEQYF. CDR3 bases: TGTGCCAGCAGCGTAGGCGGGGACTACGAGCAGTACTTC. V usage is TRBV9 and J usage is TRBJ2-7, with D perhaps matching TRBD2 (6 bases). This CDR3 is 13 amino acids long. Germline CDR1 reads SGDLS; CDR2 reads YYNGEE. V lost 0 bases and J lost 3, with 7 bases in between.